This T cell receptor beta chain originates from a study of OX40 agonist ivuxolimab in advanced cancers. Repertoires were generated with immunoSEQ multiplex PCR, while TCRdb's copy carries only in-frame clones and drops some. The sample lists 35,000 or so clones, roughly 82% occurring once. In germline, CDR1 is SGHTA, CDR2 FQGNSA. The CDR3 length is 15 residues. Trimming removed 4 bases at V and 7 bases at J, with 14 bases between. Concerning this clone: Its antigen is unknown.

Broader study findings: Among expanded peripheral T cells, antigen specificity went undetermined. Expanded clones were, on average, more numerous among CD8+ T cells than CD4+. Circulating CD4+ and CD8+ T cells showed clonal expansion by week 6 at 0.1 to 3.0 mg/kg. Low normalized T-cell clonal expansion was additionally recorded for some nonresponders.

The receptor comes from an adult with an advanced solid tumor such as melanoma, head and neck, liver or kidney cancer. The sequences come from CD4+ or CD8+ T cells sorted from blood, collected in a trial of the OX40 agonist ivuxolimab. This chain joins TRBV7-2 and TRBJ1-6; no firm D call. The CDR3 spells CASSSWAGGNSPLHF. CDR3 DNA: TGTGCCAGCAGCTCCTGGGCGGGTGGGAATTCACCCCTCCACTTT.